One T cell receptor (beta chain) is described in this entry. What it binds is not known. This specimen belongs to a study of CD8+CD57+ T cells in acquired aplastic anemia. Whole-study findings and limits: The study identified twenty-nine CD8+ CDR3 sequences shared by patients and controls. Patients did not significantly differ from controls in CD8+ Simpson's diversity.

The CDR3 totals 15 residues. Germline V lookup: CDR1 LNHDA, CDR2 SQIVND (reference sequence). Trimming removed 1 base from V and 5 bases from J; junction bases left unmatched: 8. Both TCR beta VDJ combination and CDR3 sequence profiling were carried out. Genomic DNA was the template for this profiling. MiXCR, run by TCRdb on the reads, gives a single entry per CDR3 protein. The sample shows 260,000 or so distinct CDR3 sequences, approximately 79% of them seen only once. Patients who underwent sequencing had shown CD8+CD57+ cell expansion by flow cytometry. This receptor was identified in a human donor with aplastic anemia. The sample was sorted CD4+, CD8+, or CD8+CD57+ T cells (not recorded which) from PBMCs. This sequence joins TRBV19 and TRBJ2-7; 7 bases fit TRBD2. The CDR3 DNA reads TGTGCCAGTAGTATAGCCAGCGGGACCTACAACGAGCAGTACTTC. Its protein product is CASSIASGTYNEQYF. Variable domain in full (rest from reference TRBV19 and TRBJ2-7): DGGITQSPKYLFRKEGQNVTLSCEQNLNHDAMYWYRQDPGQGLRLIYYSQIVNDFQKGDIAEGYSVSREKKESFPLTVTSAQKNPTAFYLCASSIASGTYNEQYFGPGTRLTVT.